This T cell receptor (beta chain) was identified during a study of T cells in Graves' hyperthyroidism and ophthalmopathy. V dropped 0 bases and J dropped 2 bases, with 16 bases sitting between them. The CDR3 runs to 16 residues. Germline CDR1 DFQATT, CDR2 SNEGSKA (reference sequence). This clonotype was seen more than once but under ten times. The CDR3 regions of TCR beta were amplified from RNA transcripts. TCR CDR3 underwent first-round RT-PCR with the HTBI primer set. MiXCR, applied by TCRdb to the multiplex PCR reads, yields one record per CDR3 protein. In the table there are about 660,000 distinct CDR3 sequences, about 45% of which are singletons.

Sequenced sample: peripheral blood or thyroid tissue (not recorded which). This receptor was identified in an adult man with Graves' disease, either hyperthyroidism or ophthalmopathy (not recorded which). The chain carries TRBV20-1 and TRBJ1-2; the D is unclear. The CDR3 DNA sequence: TGCAGTGCTAGAGATGGTGCGCAGGTCCAGAACTATGGCTACACCTTC. Its protein is CSARDGAQVQNYGYTF.